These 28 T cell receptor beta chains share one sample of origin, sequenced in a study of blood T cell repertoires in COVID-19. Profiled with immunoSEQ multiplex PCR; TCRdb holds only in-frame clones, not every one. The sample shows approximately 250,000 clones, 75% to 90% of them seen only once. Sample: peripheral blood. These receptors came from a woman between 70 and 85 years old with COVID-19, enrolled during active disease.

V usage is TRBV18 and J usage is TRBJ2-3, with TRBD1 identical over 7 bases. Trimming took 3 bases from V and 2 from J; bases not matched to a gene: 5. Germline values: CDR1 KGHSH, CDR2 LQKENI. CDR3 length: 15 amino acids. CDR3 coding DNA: TGTGCCAGCTCACCTCCAGGGACAGCCACAGATACGCAGTATTTT. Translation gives CASSPPGTATDTQYF.

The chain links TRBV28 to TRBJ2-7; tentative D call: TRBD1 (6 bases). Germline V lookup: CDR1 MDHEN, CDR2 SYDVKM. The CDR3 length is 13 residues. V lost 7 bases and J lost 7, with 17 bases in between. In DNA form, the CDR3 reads TGTGCCAGCAAGGACAGAGCTTGGGGGGAGCAGTACTTC. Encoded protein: CASKDRAWGEQYF.

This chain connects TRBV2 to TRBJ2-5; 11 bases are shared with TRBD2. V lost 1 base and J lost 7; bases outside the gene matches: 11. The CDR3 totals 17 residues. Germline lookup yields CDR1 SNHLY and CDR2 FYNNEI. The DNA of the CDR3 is TGTGCCAGCAGTGAAGGGCTAGCGGGGGGTCAAGAGGGGACCCAGTACTTC. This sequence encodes CASSEGLAGGQEGTQYF.

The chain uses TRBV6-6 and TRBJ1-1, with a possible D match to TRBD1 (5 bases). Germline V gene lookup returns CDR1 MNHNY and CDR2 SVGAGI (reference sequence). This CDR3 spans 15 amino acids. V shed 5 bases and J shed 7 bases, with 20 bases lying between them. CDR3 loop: CASSGRRGALIEAFF. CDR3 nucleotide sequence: TGTGCCAGCAGTGGGCGGCGCGGGGCCCTTATTGAAGCTTTCTTT.

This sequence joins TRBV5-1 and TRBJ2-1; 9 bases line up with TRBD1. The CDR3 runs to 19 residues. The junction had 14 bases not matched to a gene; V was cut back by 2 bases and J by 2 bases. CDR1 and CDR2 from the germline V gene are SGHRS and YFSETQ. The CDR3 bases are TGCGCCAGCAGCTTCCTCTCCCTGACGACAGGGGGGACCTACAATGAGCAGTTCTTC. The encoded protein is CASSFLSLTTGGTYNEQFF.

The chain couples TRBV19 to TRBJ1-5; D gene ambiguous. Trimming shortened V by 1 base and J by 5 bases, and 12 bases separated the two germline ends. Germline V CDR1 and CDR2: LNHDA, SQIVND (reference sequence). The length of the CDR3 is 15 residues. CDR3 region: CASSIGQLQDQPQHF. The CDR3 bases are TGTGCCAGTAGTATAGGGCAATTGCAGGATCAGCCCCAGCATTTT.

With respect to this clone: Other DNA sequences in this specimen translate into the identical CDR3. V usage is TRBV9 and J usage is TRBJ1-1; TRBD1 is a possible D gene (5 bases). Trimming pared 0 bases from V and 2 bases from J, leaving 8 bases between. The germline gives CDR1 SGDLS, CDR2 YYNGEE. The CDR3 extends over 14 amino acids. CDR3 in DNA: TGTGCCAGCAGCGTAGCACAGGCTAACACTGAAGCTTTCTTT. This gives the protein CASSVAQANTEAFF.

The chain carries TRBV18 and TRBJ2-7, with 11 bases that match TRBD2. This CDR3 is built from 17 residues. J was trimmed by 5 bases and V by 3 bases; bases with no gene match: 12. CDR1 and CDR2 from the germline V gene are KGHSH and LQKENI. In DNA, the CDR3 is TGTGCCAGCTCACCCGGTCCCCCCACTAGCGGGGGAGACGAGCAGTACTTC. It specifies CASSPGPPTSGGDEQYF.

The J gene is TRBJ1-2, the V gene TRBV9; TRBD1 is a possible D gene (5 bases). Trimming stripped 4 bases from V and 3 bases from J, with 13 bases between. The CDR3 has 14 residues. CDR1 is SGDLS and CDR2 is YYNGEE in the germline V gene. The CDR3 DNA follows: TGTGCCAGCAGCACGGGACTTGTGGACTATGGCTACACCTTC. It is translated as CASSTGLVDYGYTF. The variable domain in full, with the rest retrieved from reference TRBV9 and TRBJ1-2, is DSGVTQTPKHLITATGQRVTLRCSPRSGDLSVYWYQQSLDQGLQFLIQYYNGEERAKGNILERFSAQQFPDLHSELNLSSLELGDSALYFCASSTGLVDYGYTFGSGTRLTVV.

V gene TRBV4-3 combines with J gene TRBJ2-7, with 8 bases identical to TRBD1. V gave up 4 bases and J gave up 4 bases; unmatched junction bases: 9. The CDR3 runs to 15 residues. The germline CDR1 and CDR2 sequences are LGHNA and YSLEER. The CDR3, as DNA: TGCGCCAGCAGCCTCGCACAGGGGGGAGCTTACGAGCAGTACTTC. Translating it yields CASSLAQGGAYEQYF.

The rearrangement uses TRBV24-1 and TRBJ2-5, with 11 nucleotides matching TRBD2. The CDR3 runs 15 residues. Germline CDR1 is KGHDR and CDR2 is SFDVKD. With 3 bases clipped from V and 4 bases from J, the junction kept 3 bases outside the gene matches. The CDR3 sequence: CATSDPTSGGETQYF. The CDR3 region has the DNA TGTGCCACCAGTGATCCAACTAGCGGGGGAGAGACCCAGTACTTC.

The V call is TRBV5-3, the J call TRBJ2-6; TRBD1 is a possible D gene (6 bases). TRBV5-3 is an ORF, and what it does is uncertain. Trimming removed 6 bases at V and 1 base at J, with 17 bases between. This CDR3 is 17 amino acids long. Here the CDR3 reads CARNLRDTRSGANVLTF. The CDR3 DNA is TGTGCCAGAAACCTCCGGGACACCCGATCTGGGGCCAACGTCCTGACTTTC.

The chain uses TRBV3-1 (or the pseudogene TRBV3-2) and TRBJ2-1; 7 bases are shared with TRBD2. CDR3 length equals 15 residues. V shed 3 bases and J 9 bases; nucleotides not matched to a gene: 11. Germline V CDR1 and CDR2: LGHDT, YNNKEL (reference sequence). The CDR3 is CASSQETGTTFEQFF. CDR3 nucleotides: TGTGCCAGCAGCCAGGAAACCGGGACTACCTTTGAGCAGTTCTTC.

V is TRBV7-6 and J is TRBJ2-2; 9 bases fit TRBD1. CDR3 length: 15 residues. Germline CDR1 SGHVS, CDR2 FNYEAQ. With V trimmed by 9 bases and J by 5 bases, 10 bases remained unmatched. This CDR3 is CASKTWDRETGELFF. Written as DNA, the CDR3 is TGTGCCAGTAAAACCTGGGACAGGGAAACCGGGGAGCTGTTTTTT. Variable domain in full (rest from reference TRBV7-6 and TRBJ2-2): GAGVSQSPRYKVTKRGQDVALRCDPISGHVSLYWYRQALGQGPEFLTYFNYEAQQDKSGLPNDRFSAERPEGSISTLTIQRTEQRDSAMYRCASKTWDRETGELFFGEGSRLTVL.

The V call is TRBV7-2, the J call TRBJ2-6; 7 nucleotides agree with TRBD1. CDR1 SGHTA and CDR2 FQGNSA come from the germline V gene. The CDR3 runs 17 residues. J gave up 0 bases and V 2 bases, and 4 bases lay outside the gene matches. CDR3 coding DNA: TGTGCCAGCAGCTTACAGGGGGTGAACTCTGGGGCCAACGTCCTGACTTTC. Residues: CASSLQGVNSGANVLTF. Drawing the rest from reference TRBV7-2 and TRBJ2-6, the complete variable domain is GAGVSQSPSNKVTEKGKDVELRCDPISGHTALYWYRQSLGQGLEFLIYFQGNSAPDKSGLPSDRFSAERTGGSVSTLTIQRTQQEDSAVYLCASSLQGVNSGANVLTFGAGSRLTVL.

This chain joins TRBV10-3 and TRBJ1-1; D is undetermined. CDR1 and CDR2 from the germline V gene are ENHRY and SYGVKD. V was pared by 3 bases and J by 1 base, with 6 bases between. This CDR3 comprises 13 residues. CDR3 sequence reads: CAISEWQNTEAFF. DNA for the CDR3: TGTGCCATCAGTGAATGGCAGAACACTGAAGCTTTCTTT.

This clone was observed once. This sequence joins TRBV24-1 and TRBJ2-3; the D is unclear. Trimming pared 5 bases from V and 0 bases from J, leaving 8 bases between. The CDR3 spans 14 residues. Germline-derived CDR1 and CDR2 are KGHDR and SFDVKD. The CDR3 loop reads CATSGSPSTDTQYF. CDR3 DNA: TGTGCCACCAGTGGGAGCCCTAGCACAGATACGCAGTATTTT.

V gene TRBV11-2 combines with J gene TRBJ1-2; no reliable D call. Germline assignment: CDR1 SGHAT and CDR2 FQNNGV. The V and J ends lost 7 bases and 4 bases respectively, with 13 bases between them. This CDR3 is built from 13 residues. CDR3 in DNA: TGTGCCAGCACCGGAGCCGGCCCCTATGGCTACACCTTC. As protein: CASTGAGPYGYTF.

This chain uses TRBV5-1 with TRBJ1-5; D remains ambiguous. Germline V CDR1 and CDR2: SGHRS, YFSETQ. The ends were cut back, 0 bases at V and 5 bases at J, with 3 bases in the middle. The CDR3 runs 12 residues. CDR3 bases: TGCGCCAGCAGCTTGGGAGATCAGCCCCAGCATTTT. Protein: CASSLGDQPQHF.

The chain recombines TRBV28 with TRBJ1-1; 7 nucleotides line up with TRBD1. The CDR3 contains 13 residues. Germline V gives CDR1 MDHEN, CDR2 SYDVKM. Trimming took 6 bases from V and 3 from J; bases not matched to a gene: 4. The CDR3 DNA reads TGTGCCAGCAGCCGACAGGGTTACACTGAAGCTTTCTTT. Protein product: CASSRQGYTEAFF.

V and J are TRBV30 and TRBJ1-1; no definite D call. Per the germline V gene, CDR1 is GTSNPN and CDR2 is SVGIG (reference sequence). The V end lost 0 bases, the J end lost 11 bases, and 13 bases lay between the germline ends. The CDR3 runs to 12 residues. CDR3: CAWSVLKARAFF. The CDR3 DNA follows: TGTGCCTGGAGTGTACTTAAGGCGAGGGCTTTCTTT. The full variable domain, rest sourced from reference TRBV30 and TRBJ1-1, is SQTIHQWPATLVQPVGSPLSLECTVEGTSNPNLYWYRQAAGRGLQLLFYSVGIGQISSEVPQNLSASRPQDRQFILSSKKLLLSDSGFYLCAWSVLKARAFFGQGTRLTVV.

The CDR3 DNA reads as TGCGCCAGCACCCCCACGGGACTGGGGCTCACCGGGGAGCTGTTTTTT. It translates to CASTPTGLGLTGELFF. J is TRBJ2-2 and V is TRBV5-1, with a possible D match to TRBD2 (6 bases). Trimming cost V 6 bases and J 4 bases, with 19 bases left between them. Germline V gene data show CDR1 as SGHRS and CDR2 as YFSETQ. The CDR3 consists of 16 residues.

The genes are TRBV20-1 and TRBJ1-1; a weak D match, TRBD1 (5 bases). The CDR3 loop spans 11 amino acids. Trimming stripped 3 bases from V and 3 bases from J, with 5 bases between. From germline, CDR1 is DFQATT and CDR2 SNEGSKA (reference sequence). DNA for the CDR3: TGCAGTGCTAGGGGGCACACTGAAGCTTTCTTT. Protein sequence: CSARGHTEAFF.

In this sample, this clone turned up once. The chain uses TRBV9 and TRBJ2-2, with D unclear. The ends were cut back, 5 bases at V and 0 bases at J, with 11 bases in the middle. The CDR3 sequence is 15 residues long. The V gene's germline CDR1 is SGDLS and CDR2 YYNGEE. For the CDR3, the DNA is TGTGCCAGCAGTATTGGTGGCTCGAACACCGGGGAGCTGTTTTTT. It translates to CASSIGGSNTGELFF. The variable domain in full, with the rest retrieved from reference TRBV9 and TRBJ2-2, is DSGVTQTPKHLITATGQRVTLRCSPRSGDLSVYWYQQSLDQGLQFLIQYYNGEERAKGNILERFSAQQFPDLHSELNLSSLELGDSALYFCASSIGGSNTGELFFGEGSRLTVL.

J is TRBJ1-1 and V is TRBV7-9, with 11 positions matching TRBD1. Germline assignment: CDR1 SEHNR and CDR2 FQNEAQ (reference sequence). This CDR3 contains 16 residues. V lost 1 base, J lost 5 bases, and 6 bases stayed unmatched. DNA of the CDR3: TGTGCCAGCAGCTTAGGAGGGACAGGGGGTAAGACTGAAGCTTTCTTT. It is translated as CASSLGGTGGKTEAFF.

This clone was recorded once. CDR3 sequence reads: CASSSGERAYGYTF. CDR3 nucleotide sequence: TGTGCCAGCAGTTCAGGGGAGAGGGCCTATGGCTACACCTTC. The V gene is TRBV6-5, the J gene TRBJ1-2, with TRBD1 as a possible D gene (6 bases). This CDR3 is built from 14 residues. Germline CDR1 and CDR2: MNHEY and SVGAGI. V lost 4 bases and J lost 4, with 13 bases in between.

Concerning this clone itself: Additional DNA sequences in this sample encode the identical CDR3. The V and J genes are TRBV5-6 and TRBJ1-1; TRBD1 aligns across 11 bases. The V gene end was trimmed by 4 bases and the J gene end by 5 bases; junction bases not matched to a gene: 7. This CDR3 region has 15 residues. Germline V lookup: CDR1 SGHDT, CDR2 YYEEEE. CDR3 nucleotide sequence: TGTGCCAGCAGCCCAGGACAGGGGGCACGTACTGAAGCTTTCTTT. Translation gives CASSPGQGARTEAFF.

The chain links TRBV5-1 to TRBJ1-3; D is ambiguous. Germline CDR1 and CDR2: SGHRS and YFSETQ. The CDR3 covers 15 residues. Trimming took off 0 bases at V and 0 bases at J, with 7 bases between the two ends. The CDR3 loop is CASSLALSSGNTIYF. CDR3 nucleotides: TGCGCCAGCAGCTTGGCACTGAGCTCTGGAAACACCATATATTTT.